The following is a TCR beta chain sequence with its context. The target antigen is unknown. The record originates from a study of CD8 T cells in ankylosing spondylitis. General study findings and limits: According to the report, clones linked to the disease were significantly enriched in matched synovial fluid samples taken from ankylosing spondylitis patients. Seemingly distinctive of ankylosing spondylitis blood was a TCR beta motif formed by eight highly homologous variants.

The V gene lost 3 bases and the J gene lost 2 bases, with 14 bases spanning the gap. The CDR3 sequence is 16 residues long. CDR1 and CDR2 (germline): LNHNV, YYDKDF (reference sequence). TCRdb redid the calling of the 5' RACE reads with MiXCR, one entry per CDR3 protein. The sample carries around 300,000 distinct CDR3 sequences, 14% to 15% recorded once. The sequence was collected from a male donor with ankylosing spondylitis or in good health (not recorded which). The chain joins TRBV15 to TRBJ2-1; D is possibly TRBD2 (6 bases). The sample was blood, either unsorted or a sorted T cell fraction (not recorded which). The DNA of the CDR3 is TGTGCCACCAGCAGGGGTCCGGGCGGGGCCTACAATGAGCAGTTCTTC. Amino acids: CATSRGPGGAYNEQFF.